This entry is about one T cell receptor (beta chain). What it binds is unknown. Around 10^5 TCR templates per sample were assayed. Profiling relied on immunoSEQ multiplex PCR, and the TCRdb table lists in-frame clones only, not all of them. The sample lists roughly 110,000 clones; about 93% were seen once. This specimen comes from a study of siplizumab effects on memory and regulatory T cells. Whole-study findings and limits: Sequences below about 10^-5 frequency were poorly captured, limiting mapping of alloreactive clones. Proliferating clones, CD4+ or CD8+, lacked an assignable naive or memory phenotype in roughly 75-97% of cases. Memory cells seemed less diverse than naive T cells, which also seemed major contributors to the alloresponse.

CDR3 length equals 15 residues. Germline V gives CDR1 MGHDK, CDR2 SYGVNS. With V trimmed by 6 bases and J by 5 bases, 6 bases remained unmatched. The J gene is TRBJ2-2, the V gene TRBV25-1; 10 bases map to TRBD1. Material for sequencing was non-Treg CD4+ T cells sorted from blood. The source of this sequence is a human donor in good health. The CDR3 sequence: CASRRQGAGTGELFF. CDR3 nucleotides: TGTGCCAGCAGGAGACAGGGGGCAGGAACCGGGGAGCTGTTTTTT.